These T cell receptor beta chains were read from a single sample in a study of CD8 T cells in ankylosing spondylitis. Via MiXCR, TCRdb re-called the 5' RACE reads, giving one row per CDR3 protein. Among approximately 88,000 distinct CDR3 sequences listed, 7.5% to 9% were seen once. Sequences were obtained from blood, either unsorted or a sorted T cell fraction (not recorded which). These TCRs come from a male donor with ankylosing spondylitis or in good health (not recorded which). The CDR3 runs from the conserved cysteine through the conserved F or W. The D gene is left open where the match is weak. Size is omitted from some rows. Given values are once, few, many or a class for expanded clones.

v_call	j_call	cdr3_length	d_call	clone_size	cdr3_nt	cdr3_aa
TRBV11-2	TRBJ2-3	14	NA	NA	TGTGCCAGCAGCTTTGCACAGGTGCAGGATACGCAGTATTTT	CASSFAQVQDTQYF
TRBV12-3/TRBV12-4	TRBJ2-1	13	NA	many	TGTGCCAGTTCGGGGTGGGGGGTTAATGAGCAGTTCTTC	CASSGWGVNEQFF
TRBV7-2	TRBJ2-3	14	TRBD2	many	TGTGCCAGCTACCATAGCGGGGGCACAGATACGCAGTATTTT	CASYHSGGTDTQYF
TRBV24-1	TRBJ2-4	12	NA	many	TGTGGCCCGAGAGGAGCCAAAAACATTCAGTACTTC	CGPRGAKNIQYF
TRBV20-1	TRBJ2-1	16	TRBD2	many	TGCAGTGCTTCCCCTATAGCGGGGGGGTCCTACAATGAGCAGTTCTTC	CSASPIAGGSYNEQFF
TRBV7-9	TRBJ2-7	11	NA	NA	TGTGCCAGCAGCTTATCCCTCGAGCAGTACTTC	CASSLSLEQYF
TRBV12-3/TRBV12-4	TRBJ2-5	15	TRBD2	many	TGTGCCAGCAAAATAGCGGGGGACGCGATGGGGACCCAGTACTTC	CASKIAGDAMGTQYF
TRBV7-2	TRBJ2-5	15	TRBD2	many	TGTGCCAGCAGCCTACTAGCGGCCTCACAAGAGACCCAGTACTTC	CASSLLAASQETQYF
TRBV12-3/TRBV12-4	TRBJ1-3	18	NA	few	TGTGCCAGCAGCCCCGGGGGGGTACGGGACGAGGATGGAAACACCATATATTTT	CASSPGGVRDEDGNTIYF
TRBV2	TRBJ2-2	18	NA	few	TGTGCCAGCAGTGACCGTCTGGGCGGGAAAACTCGAACCGGGGAGCTGTTTTTT	CASSDRLGGKTRTGELFF
TRBV21-1	TRBJ2-2	17	NA	many	TGTGCCAGCAGCAAACGCAGCGGGGGCCCGCTCACCGGGGAGCTGTTTTTT	CASSKRSGGPLTGELFF
TRBV2	TRBJ2-5	14	NA	NA	TGTGCCAGCAGTGAAGTAAGGGGGCAAGAGACCCAGTACTTC	CASSEVRGQETQYF
TRBV7-3	TRBJ2-1	14	NA	many	TGTGCCAGCAGCCGCGGGCCGGCGGGCAATGAGCAGTTCTTC	CASSRGPAGNEQFF
TRBV12-3/TRBV12-4	TRBJ2-7	15	NA	many	TGTGCCAGCAGTACCTCGACCGAAGCCTCCTACGAGCAGTACTTC	CASSTSTEASYEQYF
TRBV29-1	TRBJ1-1	18	TRBD1	medium-sized	TGCAGCGTTGGTTTGGGAATTGGGACAGGGGGGACGAACACTGAAGCTTTCTTT	CSVGLGIGTGGTNTEAFF
TRBV7-7	TRBJ2-7	15	TRBD2	NA	TGTGCCAGCAGCTCCGCGGGGGACTCGGGCTACGAGCAGTACTTC	CASSSAGDSGYEQYF
TRBV3-1	TRBJ1-2	18	TRBD1	NA	TGTGCCTGCAGCCAAGTTTTTGCGAGGGACAGAAAAAACTATGGCTACACCTTC	CACSQVFARDRKNYGYTF
TRBV6-2/TRBV6-3	TRBJ2-3	11	NA	many	TGTGCCAGCAGTCAAACAGATACGCAGTATTTT	CASSQTDTQYF
TRBV3-1	TRBJ1-2	13	NA	few	TGTGCCAGCAGCCAAGAGGGTAAGAGTGGCTACACCTTC	CASSQEGKSGYTF
TRBV5-1	TRBJ2-1	12	NA	many	TGCGCCAGCAGCTTGGATACCAATGAGCAGTTCTTC	CASSLDTNEQFF
TRBV6-1	TRBJ2-1	15	NA	few	TGTGCCAGCAGTGATTCAGGAGGGTCGGTGAATGAGCAGTTCTTC	CASSDSGGSVNEQFF
TRBV14	TRBJ2-7	16	NA	NA	TGTGCCAGCAGCCATTCTTCGGGTAGGGGCCCATACGAGCAGTACTTC	CASSHSSGRGPYEQYF
TRBV21-1	TRBJ2-4	16	NA	many	TGTGCCAGCACCCAGAAGGAGGCCCTAGCGAGAAACATTCAGTACTTC	CASTQKEALARNIQYF
TRBV27	TRBJ1-5	17	NA	many	TGTGCCAGTAACTCAGTTGCAGGGGTTTACGGCAATCAGCCCCAGCATTTT	CASNSVAGVYGNQPQHF
TRBV29-1	TRBJ2-4	14	NA	many	TGCAGCGTTGTTTTGCAACTAGCCAAAAACATTCAGTACTTC	CSVVLQLAKNIQYF
TRBV12-3/TRBV12-4	TRBJ2-2	15	TRBD1	few	TGTGCCAGCAGCCGCGGGACAGGGGACACCGGGGAGCTGTTTTTT	CASSRGTGDTGELFF
TRBV3-1	TRBJ2-3	15	NA	few	TGTGCCAGCAGCCAACGGGGGAGAAGCACAGATACGCAGTATTTT	CASSQRGRSTDTQYF
TRBV24-1	TRBJ2-1	16	NA	many	TGTGCCACCAGTGATTCCGGGACTCACCTTGGGGATGAGCAGTTCTTC	CATSDSGTHLGDEQFF
TRBV20-1	TRBJ2-1	10	NA	many	TGCAGTGTCGTTGACAATGAGCAGTTCTTC	CSVVDNEQFF
TRBV20-1	TRBJ2-2	14	TRBD1	many	TGCAGTGCTGCCCGGGACAGGGTATCCGGGGAGCTGTTTTTT	CSAARDRVSGELFF
TRBV7-3	TRBJ1-6	13	NA	many	TGTGCCAGCAGCTTAAGCACAAATTCACCCCTCCACTTT	CASSLSTNSPLHF
TRBV7-7	TRBJ2-3	15	NA	many	TGTGCTAGCAGCTTAGCCGCGGCAGGGACAGATACGCAGTATTTT	CASSLAAAGTDTQYF
TRBV29-1	TRBJ2-7	14	NA	many	TGCAGCGTTCTCACAAGAAACCCCCTTTACGAGCAGTACTTC	CSVLTRNPLYEQYF
TRBV28	TRBJ2-1	15	TRBD1	many	TGTGCCAGCAGTCGACAGGGGGAAGGTTACAATGAGCAGTTCTTC	CASSRQGEGYNEQFF
TRBV29-1	TRBJ1-2	13	NA	many	TGCAGCGTTGAAGATCCCGGGAGGTTTGGCTACACCTTC	CSVEDPGRFGYTF
TRBV6-5	TRBJ2-1	14	NA	few	TGTGCCAGCAGTTACTCGATAAAATCCGGTGAGCAGTTCTTC	CASSYSIKSGEQFF
TRBV5-6	TRBJ2-5	17	NA	many	TGTGCCAGCAGCTTGGCTTTTCAGCTAACCCTCCAAGAGACCCAGTACTTC	CASSLAFQLTLQETQYF
TRBV15	TRBJ2-3	16	NA	many	TGTGCCACCAGCAGAGAACCTGGAAGTGGGGCAGATACGCAGTATTTT	CATSREPGSGADTQYF
TRBV18	TRBJ2-7	16	TRBD2	many	TGTGCCAGCTCACCGACAATTACTAGCGGTTCCTACGAGCAGTACTTC	CASSPTITSGSYEQYF
TRBV27	TRBJ1-6	15	NA	many	TGTGCCAGCAGTTTCACAGGGCCCTATAATTCACCCCTCCACTTT	CASSFTGPYNSPLHF
TRBV12-3/TRBV12-4	TRBJ2-1	15	NA	many	TGTGCCAGCAGTTTAGGGGGGCCAGCCTACAATGAGCAGTTCTTC	CASSLGGPAYNEQFF
TRBV4-1	TRBJ1-2	12	NA	many	TGCGCCAGCAGCCGACCGTCGGCTGGCTACACCTTC	CASSRPSAGYTF
TRBV12-3/TRBV12-4	TRBJ2-3	15	NA	many	TGTGCCAGCAGTTTCCCCACGGGGAGCACAGATACGCAGTATTTT	CASSFPTGSTDTQYF
TRBV5-1	TRBJ2-1	15	TRBD2	many	TGCGCCAGCCAATTTTCCGGGGGGTATAACAATGAGCAGTTCTTC	CASQFSGGYNNEQFF
TRBV12-3/TRBV12-4	TRBJ2-1	15	TRBD2	many	TGTGCCAGCAGTAAACTAGCGGAATACTACAATGAGCAGTTCTTC	CASSKLAEYYNEQFF